These 10 T cell receptor beta chains were sequenced from one sample in a study of blood T cell repertoires in COVID-19. The repertoire was sequenced with immunoSEQ multiplex PCR; TCRdb's copy has only in-frame clones and lacks some. Here the sample spans 180,000 or so clones, roughly 86% being singletons. The sequencing sample was made of peripheral blood. The source of these receptors is a woman aged 45-65 years with acute or convalescent COVID-19.

This clone was detected once. The chain carries TRBV7-2 and TRBJ1-5; the D gene is possibly TRBD1 (6 bases). Germline V gene sequence: CDR1 SGHTA, CDR2 FQGNSA. V gave up 2 bases and J gave up 3 bases, with 14 bases separating them. The CDR3 totals 16 residues. CDR3 loop: CASSLWAGQNNQPQHF. The CDR3 DNA reads TGTGCCAGCAGCTTATGGGCCGGACAGAACAATCAGCCCCAGCATTTT.

This clone was counted a single time. The genes are TRBV19 and TRBJ2-7, with a possible D match to TRBD2 (6 bases). The V and J ends lost 7 bases and 7 bases respectively, with 26 bases between them. This CDR3 comprises 16 residues. Germline V CDR1 and CDR2: LNHDA, SQIVND (reference sequence). Written as DNA, the CDR3 is TGTGCCAGTAATCCGACCCTGGGCCCCGGCGGGGAAGAGCAGTACTTC. This encodes CASNPTLGPGGEEQYF.

The J gene is TRBJ2-5, the V gene TRBV19; 9 nucleotides align to TRBD2. Trimming at V came to 6 bases and at J to 1 base, leaving 6 bases not matched to a gene. The germline CDR1 and CDR2 sequences are LNHDA and SQIVND (reference sequence). The CDR3 has 15 residues. The CDR3 coding sequence is TGTGCCAGTAGCCCTCTAGCGGGGAGCCAAGAGACCCAGTACTTC. Protein sequence: CASSPLAGSQETQYF.

This chain links TRBV19 with TRBJ1-5; TRBD1 aligns across 8 bases. Germline V gives CDR1 LNHDA, CDR2 SQIVND (reference sequence). The V gene end was trimmed by 8 bases and the J gene end by 0 bases; junction bases not matched to a gene: 6. This CDR3 has 15 residues. The CDR3 sequence is CASRLTGDSNQPQHF. The CDR3 DNA reads TGTGCCAGTCGATTGACAGGGGATAGCAATCAGCCCCAGCATTTT.

The chain couples TRBV13 to TRBJ1-5, with D possibly matching TRBD1 (5 bases). Germline V gives CDR1 PRHDT, CDR2 FYEKMQ (reference sequence). The ends were cut back, 4 bases at V and 11 bases at J, with 12 bases in the middle. This CDR3 is 12 amino acids long. The CDR3 nucleotides read TGTGCCAGCAGCTCGACCGGGGGGGCCCAGCATTTT. Protein product: CASSSTGGAQHF.

CDR3 DNA: TGTGCCAGCAGGCCCGACAGGACCAACACTGAAGCTTTCTTT. As protein: CASRPDRTNTEAFF. V is TRBV6-5 and J is TRBJ1-1, with a possible D match to TRBD1 (6 bases). Germline CDR1 and CDR2: MNHEY and SVGAGI. V was shortened by 6 bases and J by 2 bases, with 13 bases between the two germline ends. CDR3 length equals 14 residues.

The rearrangement joins TRBV7-4 to TRBJ1-2; unclear D gene. Germline CDR1 is SGHVT and CDR2 is SQSDAQ. V was pared by 3 bases and J by 8 bases, with 10 bases between. There are 12 residues in the CDR3. The DNA for the CDR3 is TGTGCCAGCAGCTTTGTGTGTAAAGGCTACACCTTC. It yields the protein CASSFVCKGYTF.

This rearrangement joins TRBV6-2 or TRBV6-3 to TRBJ1-4; TRBD1 aligns across 9 bases. The CDR3 runs to 17 residues. With V trimmed by 0 bases and J by 5 bases, 7 bases remained unmatched. In germline, CDR1 is MNHEY, CDR2 SVGEGT. The CDR3 DNA reads TGTGCCAGCAGTTACTCGACTTCCGGGACAGGGAATGAAAAACTGTTTTTT. This gives the protein CASSYSTSGTGNEKLFF.

The J gene is TRBJ1-2, the V gene TRBV19; D perhaps matches TRBD1 (6 bases). V was pared by 7 bases and J by 6 bases, with 12 bases between. In germline, CDR1 is LNHDA, CDR2 SQIVND (reference sequence). This CDR3 is built from 12 residues. The CDR3 nucleotides are TGTGCCAGTACCGACAGGAATAATGGCTACACCTTC. Its protein is CASTDRNNGYTF.

The rearrangement joins TRBV15 to TRBJ2-7; maybe TRBD2 (6 bases). The CDR3 is 14 amino acids. V was shortened by 8 bases and J by 2 bases, with 16 bases between the two germline ends. CDR1 is LNHNV and CDR2 is YYDKDF in the germline V gene (reference sequence). The CDR3 loop reads CATAVSGVTYEQYF. The CDR3 DNA follows: TGTGCCACCGCGGTATCGGGAGTTACCTACGAGCAGTACTTC.